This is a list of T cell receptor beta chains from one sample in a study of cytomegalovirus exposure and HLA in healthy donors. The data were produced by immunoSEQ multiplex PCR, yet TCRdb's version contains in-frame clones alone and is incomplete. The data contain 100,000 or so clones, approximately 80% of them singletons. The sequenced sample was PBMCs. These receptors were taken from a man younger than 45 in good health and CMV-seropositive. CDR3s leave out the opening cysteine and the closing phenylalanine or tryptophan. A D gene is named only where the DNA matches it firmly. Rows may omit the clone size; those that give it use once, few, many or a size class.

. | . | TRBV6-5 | ASSRGGFRYDEQF
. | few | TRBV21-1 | ASPNQPQH
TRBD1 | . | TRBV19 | ASWDRGGSNQPQH
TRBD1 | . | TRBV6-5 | ASRRGTGGYEQY
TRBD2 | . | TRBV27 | ASSLGLAGADTQY
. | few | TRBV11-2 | ASSLDRNTIY
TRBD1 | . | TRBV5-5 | ASSLGVDREGGELF
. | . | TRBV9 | ASSVVGGPNTEAF
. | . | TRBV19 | ASTPGTDTQY
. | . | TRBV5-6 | ASSYTPQGPDTQY
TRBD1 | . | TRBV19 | ASRSTGAAGPQH
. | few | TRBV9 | ASSVGAGYSGNTIY
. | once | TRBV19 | ASSPWLTEQETQY
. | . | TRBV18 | ASSLQGSSYEQY
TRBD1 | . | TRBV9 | ASSKQGVVASPLH
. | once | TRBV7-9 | ASSVPKNGYT
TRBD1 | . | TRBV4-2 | ASSQSIAGTGWGNEQF
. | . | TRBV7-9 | ASSLTGSVTDTQY
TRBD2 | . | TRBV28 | ASSLGRGSSYEQY
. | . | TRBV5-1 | ASSLEARGEKLF
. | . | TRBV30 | AWGRQQETQY
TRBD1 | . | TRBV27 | ASKFGTGTYNEQF
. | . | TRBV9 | ASSVAGGSGEKLF
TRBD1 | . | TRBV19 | ASTGQHNEQF
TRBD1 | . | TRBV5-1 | ASSSSGQGASNEQF
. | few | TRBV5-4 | ASSFGQATEAF
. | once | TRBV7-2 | ASSLRRGPYEQY
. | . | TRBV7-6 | ASSLQGEQF
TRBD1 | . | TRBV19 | ASHPGQAYNEQF
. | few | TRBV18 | ASSPLADTEAF
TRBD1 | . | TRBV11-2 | ASSLVRGSTEAF
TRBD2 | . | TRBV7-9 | ASSLLASGGALDEQF
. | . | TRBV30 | ACPLRGSSYEQY
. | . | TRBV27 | ASSFIGRRSRSGTDTQY
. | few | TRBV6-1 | ASKEQKNTEAF
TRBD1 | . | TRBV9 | ASSVEGANTGELF
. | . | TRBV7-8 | ASSPTNHPGAQF
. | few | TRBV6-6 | ASSQQLPPEAF
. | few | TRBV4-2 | ASSQDSSGSGDTQY
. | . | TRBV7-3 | ASSFTPGVPEAF
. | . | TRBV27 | ASFGESSYEQY
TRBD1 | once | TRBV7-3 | ASSSSTGGGNTIY
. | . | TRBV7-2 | ASSSLGAAKNIQY
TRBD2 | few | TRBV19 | ATKRGPDQETQY
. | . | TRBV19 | ASGGGRTEAF
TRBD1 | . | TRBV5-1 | ASSSGTGPLVVNTEAF
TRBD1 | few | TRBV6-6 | ASSYSDRGPNQPQH
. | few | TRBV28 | ASSLEGMSPLH
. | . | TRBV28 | ASEWGPGEAF
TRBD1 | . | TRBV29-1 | SVGQGTNTGELF
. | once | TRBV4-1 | ASSQNTPAQPQH
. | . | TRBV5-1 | ASSGLYGGDYGYT
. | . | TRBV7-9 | ASSLDSSSYNEQF
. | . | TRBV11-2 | ASSLSGGGGANVLT
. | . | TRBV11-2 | ASSLGVSNQPQH